This note documents a single T cell receptor (beta chain) sequence. This clonotype appeared a few times. Its target antigen remains unknown. Base quality data are lacking; no much larger clone is found one base away. The receptor library was made with 5' RACE. A second PCR of roughly 6 to 11 cycles was run with a J-beta primer mix and a sample-barcoded 5' primer. A unique molecular identifier was introduced onto each TCR beta cDNA molecule by a template-switch 5' adaptor carrying 12 random nucleotides. Each sample yielded at least 2.5 million CDR3-containing paired-end reads. First-strand cDNA synthesis was performed from all RNA using the Mint cDNA synthesis kit, with priming by a TRBC-specific oligonucleotide. Following uracil-DNA glycosylase treatment, a first 18-cycle PCR with universal primers M1SS and BC2_uni_R was performed on all cDNA. In the original analysis: For normalization, 1 million high-quality reads, each with a distinct molecular identifier, were randomly selected from each sample. Instead of being binned into consensus sequences, reads that shared molecular identifiers were thrown out. MiTCR, set to a Q25 quality threshold and the strictest error-elimination algorithm, was used for CDR3 identification, clonotype clustering and error correction. Lower-bound total TCR beta diversity was estimated with a nonparametric unseen species model using Euler transformation. TCRdb reprocessing: public reads trimmed at Q25 with fastp, clones called with MiXCR, in-frame beta chains kept. Each CDR3 protein gets just one entry, which takes the most common genes and DNA from the rows behind it. None of the V and J calls come from the authors' own analysis; TCRdb made them. The sample records some 1,800,000 distinct CDR3 sequences, more than 35% of which are singletons. Clones ranked in the top ten supply about 21% of the sample.

The record originates from a study of blood T cells in healthy people across ages (dated by TCRdb to the mid-2010s). Background on the whole study: In model experiments, roughly one uniquely barcoded TCR beta cDNA molecule per two T cells was captured by template switching. Using deep sequencing normalized with unique cDNA molecular identifiers, the study measured how TCR beta repertoire diversity changes with age. Donors were grouped into four age groups: young (average roughly 17 years), middle-aged (around 39), aged (around 60) and long-lived (about 89). To avoid experimental bias, donors of different ages were randomly spread across the sequencing lanes. Two additional independent replicas of 1 million unique cDNA reads from the same blood draw were analyzed for two donors (one aged 18 to 29 and one aged 80 or older).

Relative to germline, V is missing 6 bases and J is missing 5 bases, with 13 bases of the junction outside any gene match. Based on the germline V gene, the CDR1 and CDR2 sequences are SGHAT and FQNNGV. The CDR3 runs 15 residues from the cysteine to the phenylalanine. Just CDR3 DNA is preserved here, 45 bases in frame from base 1. Donors were 39 systemically healthy Caucasian individuals from Russia aged roughly 6 to 90 years. Roughly 10 milliliters of peripheral blood were drawn from each donor into EDTA-treated Vacutainer tubes. Ficoll-Paque density-gradient centrifugation was used to isolate PBMCs, with at least 7 million per sample. Total RNA, at least 5.5 micrograms per sample, was extracted from PBMCs with Trizol reagent. For every donor, flow cytometry on a PBMC aliquot measured the percentage of naive CD45RAhigh/CD27high T cells. Study-wide conclusions, independent of this receptor: The long-lived group showed more naive CD4+ T cells, fewer expanded clones and increased TCR diversity than the aged group, suggesting age selection. Because the CMV infection status of the donors was unknown, age-related changes in expanded clonotypes may potentially have been confounded. As age increased, observed TCR beta diversity per million T cells dropped in a roughly linear way, and a significant reduction was already evident by age about 36. Because profiling used bulk unsorted PBMCs, naive and antigen-experienced compartments could not be compared conclusively. The percentage of naive T cells measured by flow cytometry correlated strongly with observed TCR beta diversity. Estimates of total diversity based on one million sequenced T cells were considered lower bounds and underestimates.

The chain is assembled from TRBV11-2 and TRBJ2-7; TRBD1 agrees with 7 junctional bases. Sequencing was done on a sample of blood. This clonotype was obtained from a human donor in good health. The CDR3 is CASRPDRLYINEQYF. The nucleotide sequence is given as TGTGCCAGCAGGCCGGACAGGCTTTATATCAACGAGCAGTACTTC.